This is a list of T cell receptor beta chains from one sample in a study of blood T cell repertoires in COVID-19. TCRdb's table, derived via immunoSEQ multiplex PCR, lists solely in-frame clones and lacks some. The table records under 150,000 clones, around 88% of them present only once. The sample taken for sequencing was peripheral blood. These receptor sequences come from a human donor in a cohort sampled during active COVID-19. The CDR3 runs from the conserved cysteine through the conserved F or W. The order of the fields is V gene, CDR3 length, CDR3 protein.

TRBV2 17 CASSDFRGRGLNYGYTF
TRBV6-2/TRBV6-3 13 CASSRHSTGELFF
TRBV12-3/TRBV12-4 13 CASSLGGRQPQHF
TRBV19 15 CASSIQGAGNGELFF
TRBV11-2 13 CASSGGVSYEQYF
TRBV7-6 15 CASSLVRGARDTQYF
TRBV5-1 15 CASSLAGTDTDTQYF
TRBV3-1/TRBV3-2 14 CASSQGGVASPLHF
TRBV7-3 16 CASSLLPDRDTGELFF
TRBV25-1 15 CATNSGGAYNSPLHF
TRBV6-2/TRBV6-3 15 CASSALAASYNEQFF
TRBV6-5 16 CASSYSIRGRNNEQFF
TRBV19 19 CASTPGQGWDFSSGNTIYF